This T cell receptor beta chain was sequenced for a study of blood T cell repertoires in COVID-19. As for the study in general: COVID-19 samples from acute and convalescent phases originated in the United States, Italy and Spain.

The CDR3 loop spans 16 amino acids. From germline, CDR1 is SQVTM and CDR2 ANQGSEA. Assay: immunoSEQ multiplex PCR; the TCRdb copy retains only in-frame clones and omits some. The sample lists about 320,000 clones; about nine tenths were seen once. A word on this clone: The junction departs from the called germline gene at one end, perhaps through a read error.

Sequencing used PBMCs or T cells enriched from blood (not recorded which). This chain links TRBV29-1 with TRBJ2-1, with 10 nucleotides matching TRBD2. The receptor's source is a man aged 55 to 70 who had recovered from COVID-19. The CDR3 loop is CSGEGASGSPVDEQFF. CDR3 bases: TGCAGCGGTGAAGGGGCTAGCGGGAGCCCCGTTGATGAGCAGTTCTTC.